These T cell receptor beta chains were read from a single sample in a study of shared clonotypes between healthy human individuals. Produced via immunoSEQ multiplex PCR; TCRdb's table is partial and in-frame only. The profile shows fewer than 550,000 clones, about three quarters of them singletons. The sequenced sample consisted of PBMCs. Every receptor here comes from a woman between 35 and 50 years old in good health. Some clones in this sample may be carry-over from other donors' samples. CDR3s include the opening cysteine and the closing phenylalanine or tryptophan. Each record gives: D gene, V gene, clone size, J gene, CDR3 protein, CDR3 DNA. A D gene is named only where the DNA matches it firmly. Size tells how often a clone was seen (once, few, many) or the class of an expanded clone, and some rows leave it out.

d_gene: .
v_gene: TRBV2
abundance: .
j_gene: TRBJ2-5
CDR3aa: CASEMEETQYF
CDR3nt: TGTGCCAGCGAAATGGAAGAGACCCAGTACTTC

d_gene: .
v_gene: TRBV10-3
abundance: .
j_gene: TRBJ2-1
CDR3aa: CAISATRTADEQFF
CDR3nt: TGTGCCATCAGCGCTACCCGGACAGCTGATGAGCAGTTCTTC

d_gene: .
v_gene: TRBV2
abundance: .
j_gene: TRBJ2-3
CDR3aa: CASTQGEGADTQYF
CDR3nt: TGTGCCAGCACCCAAGGGGAAGGAGCAGATACGCAGTATTTT

d_gene: .
v_gene: TRBV10-2
abundance: .
j_gene: TRBJ2-3
CDR3aa: CASSALSGTDTQYF
CDR3nt: TGCGCCAGCAGTGCTCTTTCGGGCACAGATACGCAGTATTTT

d_gene: .
v_gene: TRBV4-1
abundance: .
j_gene: TRBJ1-5
CDR3aa: CASGDTGNQPQHF
CDR3nt: TGCGCCAGCGGCGACACAGGGAATCAGCCCCAGCATTTT

d_gene: TRBD1
v_gene: TRBV5-1
abundance: .
j_gene: TRBJ1-2
CDR3aa: CASSLGGQPSYGYTF
CDR3nt: TGCGCCAGCAGCTTGGGGGGACAGCCTTCTTATGGCTACACCTTC

d_gene: TRBD2
v_gene: TRBV19
abundance: .
j_gene: TRBJ2-2
CDR3aa: CASNPGLARSGELFF
CDR3nt: TGTGCCAGTAACCCGGGACTAGCTAGATCCGGGGAGCTGTTTTTT

d_gene: TRBD1
v_gene: TRBV27
abundance: .
j_gene: TRBJ1-2
CDR3aa: CASRKQGADYGYTF
CDR3nt: TGTGCCAGCAGGAAACAGGGGGCGGACTATGGCTACACCTTC

d_gene: TRBD2
v_gene: TRBV6-1
abundance: .
j_gene: TRBJ2-4
CDR3aa: CASSGTSGRARDF
CDR3nt: TGTGCCAGCAGCGGGACTAGCGGGAGGGCCCGGGACTTC

d_gene: TRBD2
v_gene: TRBV4-3
abundance: .
j_gene: TRBJ2-1
CDR3aa: CASSPERRLAAPVF
CDR3nt: TGCGCCAGCAGCCCCGAAAGGCGACTAGCGGCCCCAGTCTTC

d_gene: .
v_gene: TRBV7-6
abundance: .
j_gene: TRBJ2-2
CDR3aa: CASTSPTRNTGELFF
CDR3nt: TGTGCCAGCACCAGTCCGACGAGAAACACCGGGGAGCTGTTTTTT

d_gene: .
v_gene: TRBV11-3
abundance: .
j_gene: TRBJ2-7
CDR3aa: CASSLDSLRAAAGEQYF
CDR3nt: TGTGCCAGCAGCTTAGATTCGTTAAGGGCGGCCGCCGGGGAGCAGTACTTC

d_gene: TRBD2
v_gene: TRBV4-1
abundance: .
j_gene: TRBJ2-3
CDR3aa: CASSRAGTTSTDTQYF
CDR3nt: TGCGCCAGCAGCCGTGCCGGGACTACCAGCACAGATACGCAGTATTTT

d_gene: .
v_gene: TRBV4-2
abundance: .
j_gene: TRBJ1-2
CDR3aa: CASSQGSDRSVGYTF
CDR3nt: TGTGCCAGCAGCCAAGGGTCGGACCGCTCGGTCGGCTACACCTTC

d_gene: .
v_gene: TRBV18
abundance: .
j_gene: TRBJ2-7
CDR3aa: CASSQETGLGEQYF
CDR3nt: TGTGCCAGCTCACAGGAGACAGGCCTTGGGGAGCAGTACTTC

d_gene: .
v_gene: TRBV5-4
abundance: .
j_gene: TRBJ1-3
CDR3aa: CASSLQGSGNTIYF
CDR3nt: TGTGCCAGCAGCTTACAGGGCTCTGGAAACACCATATATTTT

d_gene: .
v_gene: TRBV4-2
abundance: once
j_gene: TRBJ1-2
CDR3aa: CASSPRTENYGYTF
CDR3nt: TGTGCCAGCAGCCCAAGGACCGAAAACTATGGCTACACCTTC

d_gene: .
v_gene: TRBV7-2
abundance: .
j_gene: TRBJ1-2
CDR3aa: CASSLGVLRGYTF
CDR3nt: TGTGCCAGCAGCTTAGGCGTTTTAAGGGGCTACACCTTC

d_gene: TRBD1
v_gene: TRBV5-1
abundance: once
j_gene: TRBJ1-4
CDR3aa: CASSSEPTGVGDEKLFF
CDR3nt: TGCGCCAGCAGCTCGGAACCTACAGGGGTTGGGGATGAAAAACTGTTTTTT

d_gene: .
v_gene: TRBV19
abundance: .
j_gene: TRBJ1-1
CDR3aa: CASSHRTENTEAFF
CDR3nt: TGTGCCAGTAGTCATCGGACAGAGAACACTGAAGCTTTCTTT

d_gene: .
v_gene: TRBV18
abundance: .
j_gene: TRBJ2-1
CDR3aa: CASFLPDTEQFF
CDR3nt: TGTGCCAGCTTTCTGCCCGATACTGAGCAGTTCTTC

d_gene: .
v_gene: TRBV30
abundance: .
j_gene: TRBJ1-1
CDR3aa: CAWSVDTVGTEAFF
CDR3nt: TGTGCCTGGAGTGTAGATACGGTCGGGACTGAAGCTTTCTTT

d_gene: .
v_gene: TRBV18
abundance: .
j_gene: TRBJ2-7
CDR3aa: CASSSAVSSYEQYF
CDR3nt: TGTGCCAGCTCATCAGCGGTTAGCTCCTACGAGCAGTACTTC

d_gene: TRBD2
v_gene: TRBV7-2
abundance: .
j_gene: TRBJ2-1
CDR3aa: CASSPGTSFGNEQFF
CDR3nt: TGTGCCAGCAGCCCCGGGACTAGTTTTGGCAATGAGCAGTTCTTC

d_gene: .
v_gene: TRBV30
abundance: once
j_gene: TRBJ1-5
CDR3aa: CACSQGLVDQPQHF
CDR3nt: TGTGCCTGCTCGCAGGGGTTGGTAGATCAGCCCCAGCATTTT

d_gene: .
v_gene: TRBV27
abundance: once
j_gene: TRBJ2-2
CDR3aa: CASKGPSNTGELFF
CDR3nt: TGTGCCAGCAAAGGACCTTCGAACACCGGGGAGCTGTTTTTT

d_gene: .
v_gene: TRBV6-6
abundance: .
j_gene: TRBJ1-1
CDR3aa: CASSLRGGFTEAFF
CDR3nt: TGTGCCAGCAGTTTACGGGGCGGCTTCACTGAAGCTTTCTTT

d_gene: .
v_gene: TRBV7-9
abundance: .
j_gene: TRBJ2-3
CDR3aa: CASSSVGGHTDTQYF
CDR3nt: TGTGCCAGCAGCTCAGTTGGGGGACACACAGATACGCAGTATTTT

d_gene: TRBD2
v_gene: TRBV28
abundance: .
j_gene: TRBJ2-1
CDR3aa: CASSPQGLAGEGYNEQFF
CDR3nt: TGTGCCAGCAGCCCCCAGGGACTAGCGGGGGAAGGATACAATGAGCAGTTCTTC

d_gene: .
v_gene: TRBV7-3
abundance: few
j_gene: TRBJ1-1
CDR3aa: CASSSNREMEAFF
CDR3nt: TGTGCCAGCAGCTCCAACAGGGAAATGGAAGCTTTCTTT

d_gene: .
v_gene: TRBV28
abundance: .
j_gene: TRBJ1-2
CDR3aa: CASRLWTAGKGGDGYTF
CDR3nt: TGTGCCAGCAGACTCTGGACAGCCGGAAAGGGGGGGGATGGCTACACCTTC

d_gene: .
v_gene: TRBV30
abundance: .
j_gene: TRBJ2-7
CDR3aa: CAWSGERLAKEQYF
CDR3nt: TGTGCCTGGAGTGGGGAAAGGCTGGCCAAGGAGCAGTACTTC

d_gene: TRBD1
v_gene: TRBV15
abundance: .
j_gene: TRBJ1-2
CDR3aa: CATSREGGGYGYTF
CDR3nt: TGTGCCACCAGCAGAGAAGGGGGCGGCTATGGCTACACCTTC

d_gene: TRBD1
v_gene: TRBV4-2
abundance: .
j_gene: TRBJ1-2
CDR3aa: CASRQGVYGYTF
CDR3nt: TGTGCCAGCAGGCAGGGGGTCTATGGCTACACCTTC

d_gene: .
v_gene: TRBV5-4
abundance: .
j_gene: TRBJ2-7
CDR3aa: CASSLAGGGAYEQYF
CDR3nt: TGTGCCAGCAGCTTGGCGGGCGGAGGGGCTTACGAGCAGTACTTC

d_gene: TRBD2
v_gene: TRBV28
abundance: .
j_gene: TRBJ2-7
CDR3aa: CASRSGGTSYEQYF
CDR3nt: TGTGCCAGCAGATCGGGGGGGACTTCCTACGAGCAGTACTTC

d_gene: TRBD1
v_gene: TRBV9
abundance: .
j_gene: TRBJ2-3
CDR3aa: CASSPGTVLTDTQYF
CDR3nt: TGTGCCAGCAGCCCAGGGACAGTCCTCACAGATACGCAGTATTTT

d_gene: .
v_gene: TRBV5-1
abundance: .
j_gene: TRBJ2-2
CDR3aa: CASSSPRGRENTGELFF
CDR3nt: TGCGCCAGCAGCTCGCCAAGGGGGCGGGAGAACACCGGGGAGCTGTTTTTT

d_gene: .
v_gene: TRBV18
abundance: .
j_gene: TRBJ1-1
CDR3aa: CASSLDGGLNTEAFF
CDR3nt: TGTGCCAGCTCACTAGATGGAGGGTTGAACACTGAAGCTTTCTTT

d_gene: .
v_gene: TRBV7-9
abundance: .
j_gene: TRBJ2-7
CDR3aa: CASSLAGTHHF
CDR3nt: TGTGCCAGCAGCTTGGCCGGGACCCACCACTTC

d_gene: .
v_gene: TRBV29-1
abundance: .
j_gene: TRBJ2-7
CDR3aa: CSVATNSNYEQYF
CDR3nt: TGCAGCGTTGCGACTAACTCTAACTACGAGCAGTACTTC

d_gene: .
v_gene: TRBV2
abundance: .
j_gene: TRBJ2-7
CDR3aa: CASSEGRLDSYEQYF
CDR3nt: TGTGCCAGCAGTGAAGGAAGGTTGGACTCCTACGAGCAGTACTTC

d_gene: TRBD1
v_gene: TRBV13
abundance: many
j_gene: TRBJ2-3
CDR3aa: CASSPRDRNTDTQYF
CDR3nt: TGTGCCAGCAGCCCGAGGGACAGGAACACAGATACGCAGTATTTT

d_gene: TRBD1
v_gene: TRBV10-3
abundance: once
j_gene: TRBJ2-5
CDR3aa: CAISEPSGGGETQYF
CDR3nt: TGTGCCATCAGTGAGCCGTCAGGGGGTGGGGAGACCCAGTACTTC

d_gene: .
v_gene: TRBV9
abundance: .
j_gene: TRBJ1-1
CDR3aa: CASSIRDTEHAEAFF
CDR3nt: TGTGCCAGCAGCATCCGGGACACCGAACACGCTGAAGCTTTCTTT

d_gene: .
v_gene: TRBV5-4
abundance: once
j_gene: TRBJ1-3
CDR3aa: CASSLGTASGNTIYF
CDR3nt: TGTGCCAGCAGCTTGGGCACAGCCTCTGGAAACACCATATATTTT

d_gene: TRBD2
v_gene: TRBV29-1
abundance: .
j_gene: TRBJ2-2
CDR3aa: CSVEASGRVGNTGELFF
CDR3nt: TGCAGCGTTGAGGCTAGCGGGAGGGTTGGGAACACCGGGGAGCTGTTTTTT

d_gene: .
v_gene: TRBV21-1
abundance: .
j_gene: TRBJ2-5
CDR3aa: CASSSQQGVQETQYF
CDR3nt: TGTGCCAGCAGCAGCCAACAGGGCGTCCAAGAGACCCAGTACTTC

d_gene: .
v_gene: TRBV4-3
abundance: .
j_gene: TRBJ2-7
CDR3aa: CASSQRAESYEQYF
CDR3nt: TGCGCCAGCAGCCAGAGGGCAGAGAGCTACGAGCAGTACTTC

d_gene: .
v_gene: TRBV6-6
abundance: few
j_gene: TRBJ2-3
CDR3aa: CASSYLRGSTDTQYF
CDR3nt: TGTGCCAGCAGTTACTTAAGGGGTAGCACAGATACGCAGTATTTT

d_gene: .
v_gene: TRBV6-1
abundance: .
j_gene: TRBJ2-7
CDR3aa: CASSPGTYSYEQYF
CDR3nt: TGTGCCAGCAGCCCAGGGACCTACTCCTACGAGCAGTACTTC

d_gene: TRBD1
v_gene: TRBV9
abundance: .
j_gene: TRBJ2-7
CDR3aa: CASSVAGTGDEIYEQYF
CDR3nt: TGTGCCAGCAGCGTAGCTGGGACAGGGGACGAAATCTACGAGCAGTACTTC

d_gene: TRBD2
v_gene: TRBV2
abundance: .
j_gene: TRBJ2-7
CDR3aa: CASMERAGGPYEQYF
CDR3nt: TGTGCCAGCATGGAGAGAGCGGGAGGGCCCTACGAGCAGTACTTC

d_gene: .
v_gene: TRBV4-1
abundance: .
j_gene: TRBJ2-1
CDR3aa: CASSKTPDGNEQFF
CDR3nt: TGCGCCAGCAGCAAAACCCCCGATGGCAATGAGCAGTTCTTC

d_gene: .
v_gene: TRBV18
abundance: .
j_gene: TRBJ1-2
CDR3aa: CASSPDNNYGYTF
CDR3nt: TGTGCCAGCTCACCAGACAACAACTATGGCTACACCTTC

d_gene: TRBD1
v_gene: TRBV28
abundance: .
j_gene: TRBJ1-2
CDR3aa: CATGGNYGYTF
CDR3nt: TGTGCCACAGGGGGCAACTATGGCTACACCTTC

d_gene: .
v_gene: TRBV7-9
abundance: .
j_gene: TRBJ2-7
CDR3aa: CASSFSSEQYF
CDR3nt: TGTGCCAGCAGCTTTTCTTCCGAGCAGTACTTC

d_gene: TRBD1
v_gene: TRBV18
abundance: .
j_gene: TRBJ2-2
CDR3aa: CASSGTGGWNTGELFF
CDR3nt: TGTGCCAGCTCCGGGACAGGGGGCTGGAACACCGGGGAGCTGTTTTTT

d_gene: .
v_gene: TRBV11-2
abundance: few
j_gene: TRBJ2-7
CDR3aa: CASSLVSTYEQYF
CDR3nt: TGTGCCAGCAGCTTAGTCAGTACCTACGAGCAGTACTTC